Listed here are 23 T cell receptor beta chains from one sample, sequenced in a study of blood T cell repertoires in COVID-19. The assay was immunoSEQ multiplex PCR, and TCRdb's table has in-frame clones only and misses some. Of around 200,000 clones listed, around 87% were seen once; the top ten hold approximately 6.2%. The specimen sequenced was peripheral blood. All receptors derive from a man between 60 and 75 years old who had recovered from COVID-19.

The CDR3 nucleotides are TGTGCCAGCAGTGAAGCACCCCGGGACAGGGATGGCTACACCTTC. Its protein is CASSEAPRDRDGYTF. The J gene is TRBJ1-2, the V gene TRBV6-1, with 9 bases identical to TRBD1. V trimming: 0 bases; J trimming: 6 bases; junction bases outside the gene matches: 5. This CDR3 region has 15 residues. The germline gives CDR1 MNHNS, CDR2 SASEGT.

This clone was picked up one time. Other DNA sequences in the sample encode the same CDR3. The chain is built from TRBV2 and TRBJ1-3, with 7 bases matching TRBD1. J was trimmed by 0 bases and V by 4 bases; bases with no gene match: 0. Germline V gene lookup returns CDR1 SNHLY and CDR2 FYNNEI. The CDR3 extends over 14 amino acids. Here the CDR3 reads CASSGQGSGNTIYF. The CDR3 bases are TGTGCCAGCAGTGGACAGGGCTCTGGAAACACCATATATTTT.

The genes are TRBV12-3 or TRBV12-4 and TRBJ1-2; 8 nucleotides align to TRBD1. This CDR3 has 13 amino acids. V gave up 7 bases and J gave up 5 bases; unmatched junction bases: 6. The CDR3 sequence: CASTATGEYGYTF. CDR3 DNA sequence: TGTGCCAGCACGGCGACAGGGGAATATGGCTACACCTTC.

This chain joins TRBV11-2 and TRBJ2-2, with 12 bases matching TRBD2. The junction had 3 bases not matched to a gene; V was cut back by 8 bases and J by 5 bases. Germline loops: CDR1 SGHAT, CDR2 FQNNGV. This CDR3 contains 14 residues. As DNA, the CDR3 is TGTGCCAGCCGCCTAGCGGGGGGGACCGGGGAGCTGTTTTTT. Translation: CASRLAGGTGELFF.

The rearrangement links TRBV19 to TRBJ2-2, with 8 bases aligning to TRBD1. The CDR3 sequence is 15 residues long. In germline, CDR1 is LNHDA, CDR2 SQIVND (reference sequence). The junction had 7 bases not matched to a gene; V was cut back by 5 bases and J by 5 bases. CDR3 DNA sequence: TGTGCCAGTAGTTCTCGGACAGGGAAGACCGGGGAGCTGTTTTTT. Translating it yields CASSSRTGKTGELFF.

The rearrangement links TRBV30 to TRBJ2-3, with 9 bases identical to TRBD2. This CDR3 is 13 amino acids long. The germline V gene encodes CDR1 GTSNPN and CDR2 SVGIG (reference sequence). V shed 6 bases and J 4 bases; nucleotides not matched to a gene: 5. The CDR3 loop reads CACSSGKADTQYF. The DNA of the CDR3 is TGTGCCTGCTCTAGCGGGAAAGCAGATACGCAGTATTTT.

The chain has TRBV7-9 and TRBJ1-6, with 7 bases aligning to TRBD1. The CDR3 has 16 amino acids. CDR1 and CDR2 from the germline V gene are SEHNR and FQNEAQ (reference sequence). After removal of 1 base from V and 7 bases from J, the junction contained 7 bases not matched to a gene. The CDR3 region has the DNA TGTGCCAGCAGCTTAGTCGGGACAGCACCCAATTCACCCCTCCACTTT. It specifies CASSLVGTAPNSPLHF.

The gene calls are TRBV18 and TRBJ1-2; TRBD1 agrees at 7 bases. V was clipped by 3 bases and J by 7 bases; unmatched bases: 8. Germline assignment: CDR1 KGHSH and CDR2 LQKENI. The CDR3 spans 14 residues. The CDR3 spells CASSPNDRDGGYTF. The DNA for the CDR3 is TGTGCCAGCTCACCCAATGACAGGGATGGTGGCTACACCTTC.

The chain has TRBV27 and TRBJ2-1; 7 bases fit TRBD2. Germline V gene lookup returns CDR1 MNHEY and CDR2 SMNVEV (reference sequence). V trimming: 6 bases; J trimming: 5 bases; junction bases outside the gene matches: 10. This CDR3 has 15 residues. In nucleotides, the CDR3 is TGTGCCAGCAGCGGGGGGTTAGCGGCAAACAATGAGCAGTTCTTC. Translated: CASSGGLAANNEQFF.

The chain combines TRBV19 with TRBJ2-1; 9 bases fit TRBD2. Per germline, CDR1 LNHDA and CDR2 SQIVND (reference sequence). The CDR3 loop spans 17 amino acids. Losses at the gene ends were 6 bases for V and 6 bases for J; bases not matched to a gene: 15. CDR3 residues: CASSPGGGAWAGNEQFF. Written as DNA, the CDR3 is TGTGCCAGTAGCCCCGGCGGGGGGGCCTGGGCCGGCAATGAGCAGTTCTTC.

The V and J genes are TRBV12-5 and TRBJ2-1, with TRBD2 as a possible D gene (6 bases). Germline CDR1 reads LGHNT; CDR2 reads FRNRAP. V was cut by 6 bases and J by 1 base, with 13 bases left in between. The CDR3 has 15 residues. Written as DNA, the CDR3 is TGTGCTAGTGGACTAGGTAGCGGATCCTACAATGAGCAGTTCTTC. Its translation: CASGLGSGSYNEQFF.

The V and J genes are TRBV19 and TRBJ2-3; 8 nucleotides line up with TRBD1. The CDR3 sequence is 14 residues long. CDR1 and CDR2 from the germline V gene are LNHDA and SQIVND (reference sequence). J lost 7 bases, V lost 5 bases, and 8 bases had no gene match. CDR3 sequence (DNA): TGTGCCAGTAGTCCGACGGACAGGGACTATACGCAGTATTTT. It yields the protein CASSPTDRDYTQYF. Based on the CDR3 plus reference TRBV19 and TRBJ2-3, the full variable domain is DGGITQSPKYLFRKEGQNVTLSCEQNLNHDAMYWYRQDPGQGLRLIYYSQIVNDFQKGDIAEGYSVSREKKESFPLTVTSAQKNPTAFYLCASSPTDRDYTQYFGPGTRLTVL.

This clone was recorded only once. The chain recombines TRBV19 with TRBJ2-7, with D perhaps TRBD2 (6 bases). V was trimmed by 8 bases and J by 3 bases, leaving 17 bases between them. The CDR3 has 14 residues. Looked up from germline, CDR1 is LNHDA and CDR2 is SQIVND (reference sequence). In DNA form, the CDR3 reads TGTGCCAGTCGCCCTCCGGGCGGGAACTACGAGCAGTACTTC. It codes for CASRPPGGNYEQYF.

This chain connects TRBV19 to TRBJ1-2; 8 bases are shared with TRBD1. The CDR3 is made up of 15 amino acids. Germline V CDR1 and CDR2: LNHDA, SQIVND (reference sequence). V lost 4 bases and J lost 6; bases outside the gene matches: 10. CDR3 residues: CASSTQSTGVNGYTF. The CDR3 nucleotides read TGTGCCAGTAGTACCCAATCGACAGGGGTCAATGGCTACACCTTC.

This chain joins TRBV6-5 and TRBJ2-7; 11 bases agree with TRBD2. Germline V gene sequence: CDR1 MNHEY, CDR2 SVGAGI. The CDR3 extends over 14 amino acids. With 6 bases clipped from V and 4 bases from J, the junction kept 5 bases outside the gene matches. The chain's CDR3 is CASSSGTSGYEQYF. The CDR3 coding sequence is TGTGCCAGCAGCTCCGGGACTAGCGGTTACGAGCAGTACTTC.

This chain uses TRBV30 with TRBJ1-3; unclear D gene. CDR3 size: 14 residues. The V end was cut by 4 bases, the J end by 0 bases, with 10 bases between. Germline V CDR1 and CDR2: GTSNPN, SVGIG (reference sequence). The CDR3 coding sequence is TGTGCCTGGATTCCCAGGTCCTCTGGAAACACCATATATTTT. Protein sequence: CAWIPRSSGNTIYF.

This clone occurred a few times. The chain uses TRBV18 and TRBJ1-1; possible D gene TRBD1, 6 bases. CDR1 and CDR2 from the germline V gene are KGHSH and LQKENI. V shed 0 bases and J shed 11 bases, with 13 bases lying between them. The CDR3 is 13 residues long. The CDR3 reads CASSPPGAPEAFF. As DNA, the CDR3 is TGTGCCAGCTCACCACCGGGGGCCCCGGAGGCTTTCTTT.

This chain joins TRBV7-6 and TRBJ2-2; the D is unclear. CDR3 length: 16 residues. CDR1 is SGHVS and CDR2 is FNYEAQ in the germline V gene. The V gene lost 1 base and the J gene lost 0 bases, with 9 bases spanning the gap. The CDR3 DNA is TGTGCCAGCAGCTTAGTTGGGCAACCGAACACCGGGGAGCTGTTTTTT. This sequence encodes CASSLVGQPNTGELFF. The full variable domain, its missing parts supplied by reference TRBV7-6 and TRBJ2-2, is GAGVSQSPRYKVTKRGQDVALRCDPISGHVSLYWYRQALGQGPEFLTYFNYEAQQDKSGLPNDRFSAERPEGSISTLTIQRTEQRDSAMYRCASSLVGQPNTGELFFGEGSRLTVL.

The J gene is TRBJ2-1, the V gene TRBV7-3; TRBD2 agrees at 10 bases. The V segment lost 1 base and the J segment 3 bases; nucleotides outside the gene matches: 6. The germline gives CDR1 SGHTA, CDR2 FQGTGA. This CDR3 is built from 17 residues. For the CDR3, the DNA is TGTGCCAGCAGCTTAATCGCTAGCGGGGGCGACTACAATGAGCAGTTCTTC. This codes for CASSLIASGGDYNEQFF. The full variable domain, rest sourced from reference TRBV7-3 and TRBJ2-1, is GAGVSQTPSNKVTEKGKYVELRCDPISGHTALYWYRQSLGQGPEFLIYFQGTGAADDSGLPNDRFFAVRPEGSVSTLKIQRTERGDSAVYLCASSLIASGGDYNEQFFGPGTRLTVL.

This rearrangement joins TRBV24-1 to TRBJ1-2; D might be TRBD1 (5 bases). The CDR3 runs to 13 residues. Germline CDR1 KGHDR, CDR2 SFDVKD. The V and J ends lost 6 bases and 4 bases respectively, with 11 bases between them. The CDR3 nucleotides are TGTGCCACCAGTTCGTCGACAGTCTATGGCTACACCTTC. It specifies CATSSSTVYGYTF.

In this sample, this clone turned up once. This chain joins TRBV10-3 and TRBJ1-2; TRBD1 is a possible D gene (5 bases). Trimming cost V 0 bases and J 1 base, with 9 bases left between them. The CDR3 consists of 15 residues. Germline V lookup: CDR1 ENHRY, CDR2 SYGVKD. The CDR3 sequence is CAISESAGNNYGYTF. The CDR3 DNA sequence: TGTGCCATCAGTGAGTCGGCAGGGAATAACTATGGCTACACCTTC.

The chain recombines TRBV13 with TRBJ2-1; the match to TRBD2 covers 13 bases. The V segment lost 5 bases and the J segment 0 bases; nucleotides outside the gene matches: 10. The CDR3 spans 19 residues. The germline CDR1 and CDR2 sequences are PRHDT and FYEKMQ (reference sequence). The chain's CDR3 is CASSPRLAGGPSSYNEQFF. The CDR3 DNA reads TGTGCCAGCAGCCCCCGACTAGCGGGGGGTCCGAGCTCCTACAATGAGCAGTTCTTC.

This chain joins TRBV5-1 and TRBJ1-1; TRBD1 might be the D (6 bases). Germline values: CDR1 SGHRS, CDR2 YFSETQ. V gave up 0 bases and J gave up 0 bases, with 12 bases separating them. This CDR3 spans 16 amino acids. CDR3 region: CASSLEARGLNTEAFF. In DNA, the CDR3 is TGCGCCAGCAGCTTGGAGGCCAGGGGTTTGAACACTGAAGCTTTCTTT.